This T cell receptor (beta chain) was captured by sequencing in a study of technical replicates of blood from a handful of donors. Some clones are missing from TCRdb's copy, which holds only in-frame ones; the method was immunoSEQ multiplex PCR. This table holds about 90,000 clones, over 90% found once. V lost 4 bases, J lost 3 bases, and 6 bases stayed unmatched. The CDR3 contains 15 residues. Germline V gives CDR1 SGHDT, CDR2 YYEEEE. The rearrangement links TRBV5-6 to TRBJ1-1; 10 bases map to TRBD1. The sequence came from a human donor in good health. The source material was T cells isolated from PBMCs. The CDR3 bases are TGTGCCAGCAGCGTGTTGGACAGGGGGGACACTGAAGCTTTCTTT. Its protein is CASSVLDRGDTEAFF.